This T cell receptor (beta chain) was profiled in a study of molecular identifiers for immune sequencing clone quantification. A note on this clonotype: A much larger clone differs by one base, so this may be a read error.

Bulk TCR libraries were made with methods that had been previously described and with listed TCR primers. TCRdb reanalysed the PCR reads using MiXCR and keeps one entry per CDR3 protein. In the table there are 460,000 or so distinct CDR3 sequences, around 23% of which are singletons. Germline V gene data show CDR1 as MDHEN and CDR2 as SYDVKM. Trimming took 8 bases from V and 2 from J; bases not matched to a gene: 13. The length of the CDR3 is 16 residues. This TCR came from a human donor in good health. Some libraries in this study had Jurkat cell RNA spiked in. The genes are TRBV28 and TRBJ2-3; 7 bases line up with TRBD2. Sequenced sample: naive CD8+ T cells from blood, with Jurkat cell RNA spiked in. Subset specified: FACS-sorted CD8+CD4-CCR7+CD45RA+ naive T cells. The CDR3 nucleotides read TGTGCCAGCGCAGGGACTTGCGGGAGCCCCACAGATACGCAGTATTTT. Translation gives CASAGTCGSPTDTQYF.